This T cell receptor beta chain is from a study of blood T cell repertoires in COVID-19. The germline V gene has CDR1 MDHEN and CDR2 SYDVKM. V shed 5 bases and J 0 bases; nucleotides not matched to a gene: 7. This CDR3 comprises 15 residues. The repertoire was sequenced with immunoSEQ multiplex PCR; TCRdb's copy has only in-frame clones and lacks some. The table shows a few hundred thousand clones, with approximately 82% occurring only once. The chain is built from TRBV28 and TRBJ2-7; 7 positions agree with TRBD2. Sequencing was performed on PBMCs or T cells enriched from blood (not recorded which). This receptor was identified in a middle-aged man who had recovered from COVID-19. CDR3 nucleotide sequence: TGTGCCAGCAGTAGTACCGGGACTACCTCCTACGAGCAGTACTTC. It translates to CASSSTGTTSYEQYF.